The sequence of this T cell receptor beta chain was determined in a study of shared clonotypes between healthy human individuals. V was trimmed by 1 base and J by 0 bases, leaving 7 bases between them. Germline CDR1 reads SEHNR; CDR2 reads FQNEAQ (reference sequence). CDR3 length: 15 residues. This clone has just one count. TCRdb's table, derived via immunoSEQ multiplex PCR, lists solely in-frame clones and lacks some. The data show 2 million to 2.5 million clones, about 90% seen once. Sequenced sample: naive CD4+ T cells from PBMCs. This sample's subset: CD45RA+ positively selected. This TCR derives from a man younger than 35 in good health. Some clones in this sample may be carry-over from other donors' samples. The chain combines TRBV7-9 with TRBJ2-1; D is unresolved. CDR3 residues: CASSLEGSSYNEQFF. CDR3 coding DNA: TGTGCCAGCAGCTTAGAGGGTAGCTCCTACAATGAGCAGTTCTTC.